Detailed here is one TCR beta chain. The entry originates in a study of T cells in localized non-small cell lung cancer. Assay used: immunoSEQ multiplex PCR; TCRdb lists only in-frame clones, some missing. Among approximately 57,000 clones listed, more than 80% were seen once. This CDR3 comprises 15 residues. Losses at the gene ends were 3 bases for V and 0 bases for J; bases not matched to a gene: 1. CDR1 SGHTA and CDR2 FQGTGA come from the germline V gene. The sequence derives from a woman aged 40-69 years with stage I lung adenocarcinoma. Here the sequenced sample was peripheral blood, taken before any cancer treatment. The rearrangement uses TRBV7-3 and TRBJ2-2; 7 bases are a match to TRBD1. The CDR3 DNA reads as TGTGCCAGCAGCTTGGGACAGACGAACACCGGGGAGCTGTTTTTT. It encodes CASSLGQTNTGELFF.